The clone carrying this TCR beta chain was seen many times. Its specificity is not known. The CDR3 totals 13 residues. The V end was cut by 8 bases, the J end by 3 bases, with 13 bases between. Germline V gives CDR1 LNHNV, CDR2 YYDKDF (reference sequence). This specimen belongs to a study of T cell repertoires in cytomegalovirus infection. Turning to the study itself: Both CMV infection and a matching HLA type were indicated by public TCR beta signatures.

TCRdb fed the reads into MiXCR, producing one record per CDR3 protein. The sample lists 250,000 to 400,000 distinct CDR3 sequences; around 25% were seen once. The chain is built from TRBV15 and TRBJ1-2, with unresolved D. This receptor was identified in a human donor in good health (CMV status not recorded). Some clones in this sample may be carry-over from other donors' samples. Source: cultured PBMCs, taken from culture after CMV antigen stimulation. This CDR3 reads CATSNGMDYGYTF. CDR3 bases: TGTGCCACCTCCAATGGAATGGACTATGGCTACACCTTC.